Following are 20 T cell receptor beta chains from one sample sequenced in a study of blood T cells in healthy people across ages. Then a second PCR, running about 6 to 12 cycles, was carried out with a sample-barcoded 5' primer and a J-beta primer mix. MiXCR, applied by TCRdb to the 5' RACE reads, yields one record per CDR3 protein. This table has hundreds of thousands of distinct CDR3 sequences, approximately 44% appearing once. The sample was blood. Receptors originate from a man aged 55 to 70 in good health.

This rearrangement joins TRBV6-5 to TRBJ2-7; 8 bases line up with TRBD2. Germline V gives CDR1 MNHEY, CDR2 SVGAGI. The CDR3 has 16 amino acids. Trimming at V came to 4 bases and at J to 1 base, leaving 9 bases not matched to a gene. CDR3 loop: CASSSSSGGGSYEQYF. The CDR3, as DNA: TGTGCCAGCAGTTCCTCCTCCGGGGGGGGGTCCTACGAGCAGTACTTC.

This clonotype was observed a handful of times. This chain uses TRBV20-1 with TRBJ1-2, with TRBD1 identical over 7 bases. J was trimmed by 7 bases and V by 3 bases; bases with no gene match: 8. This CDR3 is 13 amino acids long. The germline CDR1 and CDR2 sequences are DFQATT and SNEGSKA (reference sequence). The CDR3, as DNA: TGCAGTGCTAGGGCCGGGACAGATATTGGCTACACCTTC. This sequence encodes CSARAGTDIGYTF.

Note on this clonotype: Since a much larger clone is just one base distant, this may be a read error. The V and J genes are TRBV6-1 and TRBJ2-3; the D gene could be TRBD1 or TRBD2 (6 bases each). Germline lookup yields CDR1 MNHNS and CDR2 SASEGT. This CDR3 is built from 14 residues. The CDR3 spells CASKTGAPGDAQYF. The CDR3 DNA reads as TGTGCCAGCAAGACGGGGGCTCCGGGAGATGCGCAGTATTTT.

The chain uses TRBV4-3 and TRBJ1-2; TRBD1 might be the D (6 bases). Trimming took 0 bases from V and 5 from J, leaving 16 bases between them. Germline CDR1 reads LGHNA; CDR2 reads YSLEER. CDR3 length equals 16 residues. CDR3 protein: CASSQEGGPEGYGYTF. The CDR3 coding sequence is TGCGCCAGCAGCCAAGAAGGGGGACCCGAGGGGTATGGCTACACCTTC.

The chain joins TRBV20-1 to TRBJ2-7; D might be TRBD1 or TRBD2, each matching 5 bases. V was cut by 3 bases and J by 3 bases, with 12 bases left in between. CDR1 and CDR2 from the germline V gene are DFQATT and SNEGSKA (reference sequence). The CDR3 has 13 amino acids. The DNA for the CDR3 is TGCAGTGCTAGTGGCAGGGACGGCTACGAGCAGTACTTC. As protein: CSASGRDGYEQYF.

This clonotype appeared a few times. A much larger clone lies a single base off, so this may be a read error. CDR3 DNA sequence: TGTGCCAGCAGTTTAGCAGGGATTGGTGAGCAGTACTTC. It codes for CASSLAGIGEQYF. The chain uses TRBV12-3 or TRBV12-4 and TRBJ2-7; D gene unclear. Deletions cut 0 bases from V and 7 bases from J, with 10 bases between. The CDR3 extends over 13 amino acids.

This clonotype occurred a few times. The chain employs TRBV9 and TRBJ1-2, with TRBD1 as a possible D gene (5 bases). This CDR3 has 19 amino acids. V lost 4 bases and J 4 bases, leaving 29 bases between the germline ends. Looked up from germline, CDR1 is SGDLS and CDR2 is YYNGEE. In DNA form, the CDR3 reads TGTGCCAGCAGCACCCGGGATAGGCCAGGATCGGGACCAGGCTATGGCTACACCTTC. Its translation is CASSTRDRPGSGPGYGYTF.

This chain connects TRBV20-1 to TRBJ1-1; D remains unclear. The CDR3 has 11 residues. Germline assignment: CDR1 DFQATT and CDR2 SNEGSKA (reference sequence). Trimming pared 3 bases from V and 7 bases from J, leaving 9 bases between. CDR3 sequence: CSAREKVEAFF. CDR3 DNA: TGCAGTGCTAGGGAGAAGGTTGAAGCTTTCTTT.

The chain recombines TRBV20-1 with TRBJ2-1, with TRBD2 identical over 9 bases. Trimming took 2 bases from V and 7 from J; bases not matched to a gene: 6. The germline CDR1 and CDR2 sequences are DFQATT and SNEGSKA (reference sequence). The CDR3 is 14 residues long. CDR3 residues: CSARSAGGVNEQFF. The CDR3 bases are TGCAGTGCTAGATCAGCGGGGGGAGTAAATGAGCAGTTCTTC.

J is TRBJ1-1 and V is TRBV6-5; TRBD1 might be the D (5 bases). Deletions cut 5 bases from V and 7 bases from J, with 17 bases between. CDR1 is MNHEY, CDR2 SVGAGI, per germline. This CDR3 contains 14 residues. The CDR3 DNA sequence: TGTGCCAGCAGTGAAGGATTGAGCAGGGATGAAGCTTTCTTT. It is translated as CASSEGLSRDEAFF.

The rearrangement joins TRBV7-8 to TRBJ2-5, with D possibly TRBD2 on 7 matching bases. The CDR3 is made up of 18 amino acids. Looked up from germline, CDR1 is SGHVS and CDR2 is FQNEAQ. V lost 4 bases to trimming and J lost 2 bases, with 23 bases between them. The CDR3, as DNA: TGTGCCAGCAGCTCGGGGGGCTCGGGACTAAAAGGGCAAGAGACCCAGTACTTC. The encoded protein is CASSSGGSGLKGQETQYF.

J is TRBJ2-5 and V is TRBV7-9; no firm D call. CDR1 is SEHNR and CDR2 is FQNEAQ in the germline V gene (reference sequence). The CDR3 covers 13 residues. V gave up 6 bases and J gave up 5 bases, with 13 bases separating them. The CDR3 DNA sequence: TGTGCCAGCAGGGCCCTTTTGGGGGAGACCCAGTACTTC. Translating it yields CASRALLGETQYF.

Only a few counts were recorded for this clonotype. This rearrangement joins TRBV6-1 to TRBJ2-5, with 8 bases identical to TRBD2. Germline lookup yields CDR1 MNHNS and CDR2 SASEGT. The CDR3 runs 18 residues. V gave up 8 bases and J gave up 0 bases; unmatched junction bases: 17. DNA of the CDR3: TGTGCCAGCTCTCTCCGAGGGGCGAGACTAGCGTACCAAGAGACCCAGTACTTC. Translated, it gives CASSLRGARLAYQETQYF.

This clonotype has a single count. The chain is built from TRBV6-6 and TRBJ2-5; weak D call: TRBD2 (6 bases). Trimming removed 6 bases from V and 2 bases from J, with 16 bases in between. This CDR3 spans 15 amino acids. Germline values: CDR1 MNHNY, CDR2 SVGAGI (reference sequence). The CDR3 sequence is CASRLAVGDQETQYF. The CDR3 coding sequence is TGTGCCAGCAGATTAGCGGTGGGGGATCAAGAGACCCAGTACTTC.

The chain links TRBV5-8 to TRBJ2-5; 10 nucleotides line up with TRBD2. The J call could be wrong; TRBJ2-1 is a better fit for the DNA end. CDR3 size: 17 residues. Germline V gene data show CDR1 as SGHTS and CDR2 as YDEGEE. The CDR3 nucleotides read TGTGCCAGCAGCTTACCTAGCGGGGGTAATAAGCAAGAGACCCAGTTCTTC. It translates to CASSLPSGGNKQETQFF.

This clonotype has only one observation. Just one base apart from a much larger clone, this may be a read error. For the CDR3, the DNA is TGTGCCAGCAGCGCCCTCTCCAGGGTTTGGGAGTCCCAGTACTTC. Its protein product is CASSALSRVWESQYF. The chain has TRBV7-2 and TRBJ2-5; either TRBD1 or TRBD2 may supply D (5 bases each). The CDR3 consists of 15 residues. Germline V gene lookup returns CDR1 SGHTA and CDR2 FQGNSA. Deletions cut 5 bases from V and 9 bases from J, with 22 bases between.

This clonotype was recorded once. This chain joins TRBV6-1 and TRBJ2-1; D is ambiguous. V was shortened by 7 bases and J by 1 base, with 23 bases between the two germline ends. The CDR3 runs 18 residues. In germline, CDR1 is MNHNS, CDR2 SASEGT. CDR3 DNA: TGTGCCAGCAAAACATTCAAATCGACTGGCTCGTCCTACAATGAGCAGTTCTTC. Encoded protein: CASKTFKSTGSSYNEQFF.

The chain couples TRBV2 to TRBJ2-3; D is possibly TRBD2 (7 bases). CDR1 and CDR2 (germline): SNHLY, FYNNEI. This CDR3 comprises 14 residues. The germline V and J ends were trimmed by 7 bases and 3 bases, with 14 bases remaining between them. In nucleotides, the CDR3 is TGTGCCAGCAAGATCGGGGGGCATACAGATACGCAGTATTTT. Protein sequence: CASKIGGHTDTQYF.

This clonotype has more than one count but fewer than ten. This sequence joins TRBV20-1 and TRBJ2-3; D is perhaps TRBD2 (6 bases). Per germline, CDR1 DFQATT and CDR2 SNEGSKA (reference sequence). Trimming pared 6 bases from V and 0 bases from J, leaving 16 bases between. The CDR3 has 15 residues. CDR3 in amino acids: CSAFRRGTSTDTQYF. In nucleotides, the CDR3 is TGCAGTGCCTTCCGCAGAGGGACTAGCACAGATACGCAGTATTTT.

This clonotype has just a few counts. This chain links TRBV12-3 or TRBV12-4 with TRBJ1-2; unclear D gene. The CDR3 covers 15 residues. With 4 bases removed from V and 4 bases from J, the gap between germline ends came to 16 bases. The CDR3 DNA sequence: TGTGCCAGCAGTTCCGCCGGGATACCCGCCTATGGCTACACCTTC. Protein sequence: CASSSAGIPAYGYTF.